One and the same sample provided the 17 T cell receptor beta chains below, sequenced in a study of CD8 T cells in Susac syndrome. About 0.5 to 1 ug RNA was reverse transcribed with random hexamers. TCRdb passed the immunoSEQ multiplex PCR reads through MiXCR, listing each CDR3 protein once. Of some 150,000 distinct CDR3 sequences listed, roughly 95% are singletons. The material sequenced was CD4+ T cells from PBMCs. These receptor sequences come from a human donor with Susac syndrome.

This rearrangement joins TRBV7-3 to TRBJ2-1; the D is unclear. This CDR3 has 14 amino acids. Between the trimmed V and J ends, which lost 0 bases and 3 bases, there was a span of 6 bases. The V gene's germline CDR1 is SGHTA and CDR2 FQGTGA. DNA of the CDR3: TGTGCCAGCAGCTTAACTGCTAGCTACAATGAGCAGTTCTTC. Translating it yields CASSLTASYNEQFF. Using reference TRBV7-3 and TRBJ2-1 for the parts outside the CDR3, the full variable domain is GAGVSQTPSNKVTEKGKYVELRCDPISGHTALYWYRQSLGQGPEFLIYFQGTGAADDSGLPNDRFFAVRPEGSVSTLKIQRTERGDSAVYLCASSLTASYNEQFFGPGTRLTVL.

This clonotype occurred a few times. The chain carries TRBV7-8 and TRBJ1-2; unclear D gene. CDR1 is SGHVS, CDR2 FQNEAQ, per germline. V shed 4 bases and J shed 7 bases, with 13 bases lying between them. There are 13 residues in the CDR3. CDR3 protein: CASSSSELSGYTF. The CDR3 DNA is TGTGCCAGCAGCTCCTCAGAATTGAGTGGCTACACCTTC.

This clonotype was observed a single time. CDR3 sequence reads: CASTPDRANTGELFF. The CDR3 region has the DNA TGTGCCAGCACCCCGGACAGGGCGAACACCGGGGAGCTGTTTTTT. The chain couples TRBV7-2 to TRBJ2-2; TRBD1 matches 8 bases. Per the germline V gene, CDR1 is SGHTA and CDR2 is FQGNSA. This CDR3 contains 15 residues. Losses at the gene ends were 7 bases for V and 0 bases for J; bases not matched to a gene: 4.

The chain uses TRBV7-9 and TRBJ1-5, with TRBD1 identical over 9 bases. The CDR3 runs to 14 residues. With V trimmed by 5 bases and J by 6 bases, 5 bases remained unmatched. CDR1 and CDR2 from the germline V gene are SEHNR and FQNEAQ (reference sequence). In DNA, the CDR3 is TGTGCCAGCAGCGAACAGGGGGCGTCTCAGCCCCAGCATTTT. Translation gives CASSEQGASQPQHF.

The J gene is TRBJ2-7, the V gene TRBV7-2; D uncertain. The V and J ends lost 4 bases and 3 bases respectively, with 13 bases between them. In germline, CDR1 is SGHTA, CDR2 FQGNSA. This CDR3 is 14 amino acids long. The CDR3 loop reads CASSSQDGYYEQYF. The CDR3 DNA follows: TGTGCCAGCAGCTCTCAGGACGGGTACTACGAGCAGTACTTC. The whole variable domain, remainder taken from reference TRBV7-2 and TRBJ2-7, is GAGVSQSPSNKVTEKGKDVELRCDPISGHTALYWYRQSLGQGLEFLIYFQGNSAPDKSGLPSDRFSAERTGGSVSTLTIQRTQQEDSAVYLCASSSQDGYYEQYFGPGTRLTVT.

The chain uses TRBV2 and TRBJ1-3, with a possible D match to TRBD1 (5 bases). Germline V lookup: CDR1 SNHLY, CDR2 FYNNEI. Trimming removed 4 bases from V and 3 bases from J, with 16 bases in between. The CDR3 is made up of 16 amino acids. DNA of the CDR3: TGTGCCAGCAGTGGGTCGTGGCAGGGCGGTGGAAACACCATATATTTT. This translates into CASSGSWQGGGNTIYF.

This chain connects TRBV6-5 to TRBJ1-2; D perhaps matches TRBD1 (5 bases). Germline-derived CDR1 and CDR2 are MNHEY and SVGAGI. The CDR3 sequence is 15 residues long. V was trimmed by 2 bases and J by 5 bases, leaving 15 bases between them. As DNA, the CDR3 is TGTGCCAGCAGTTACCGAGGGGTTAATAGATATGGCTACACCTTC. It encodes CASSYRGVNRYGYTF.

This chain connects TRBV20-1 to TRBJ2-3, with a weak D call TRBD2 (7 bases). Trimming stripped 2 bases from V and 3 bases from J, with 18 bases between. In germline, CDR1 is DFQATT, CDR2 SNEGSKA (reference sequence). The CDR3 spans 16 residues. The CDR3 coding sequence is TGCAGTGCTAGATCTGGTGGGGGGGGGCAAACAGATACGCAGTATTTT. Translation: CSARSGGGGQTDTQYF.

Written as DNA, the CDR3 is TGCAGTGCTAGAGGTAGGGTTGAGAATCAGCCCCAGCATTTT. The encoded protein is CSARGRVENQPQHF. The V call is TRBV20-1, the J call TRBJ1-5; the D is unclear. The ends were cut back, 1 base at V and 4 bases at J, with 11 bases in the middle. The CDR3 runs to 14 residues. Germline V gene lookup returns CDR1 DFQATT and CDR2 SNEGSKA (reference sequence).

This rearrangement joins TRBV2 to TRBJ2-7; weak D call: TRBD1 (5 bases). The CDR3 loop spans 12 amino acids. CDR1 and CDR2 from the germline V gene are SNHLY and FYNNEI. V was pared by 6 bases and J by 5 bases, with 11 bases between. In DNA form, the CDR3 reads TGTGCCAGCAGCCGAACCAGGGACGAGCAGTACTTC. It is translated as CASSRTRDEQYF.

This clonotype appeared a single time. V is TRBV7-9 and J is TRBJ2-3; D ambiguous. Trimming shortened V by 3 bases and J by 0 bases, and 7 bases separated the two germline ends. Germline V CDR1 and CDR2: SEHNR, FQNEAQ (reference sequence). The CDR3 covers 14 residues. CDR3 sequence (DNA): TGTGCCAGCAGCTTTACCGCTAGCACAGATACGCAGTATTTT. Its translation is CASSFTASTDTQYF.

The V and J genes are TRBV12-3 or TRBV12-4 and TRBJ1-4, with a possible D match to TRBD1 (5 bases). V was shortened by 1 base and J by 3 bases, with 12 bases between the two germline ends. The CDR3 is 16 residues long. The CDR3 is CASSLDPGRPNEKLFF. CDR3 sequence (DNA): TGTGCCAGCAGTTTAGACCCGGGACGGCCTAATGAAAAACTGTTTTTT.

This chain links TRBV15 with TRBJ2-7; no clear D. This CDR3 comprises 12 residues. Germline CDR1 and CDR2: LNHNV and YYDKDF (reference sequence). Between the trimmed V and J ends, which lost 3 bases and 7 bases, there was a span of 10 bases. CDR3 coding DNA: TGTGCCACCAGCAGCCTGCTAGGGGAGCAGTACTTC. This encodes CATSSLLGEQYF. The full variable domain, in which reference TRBV15 and TRBJ2-7 provide the parts outside the CDR3, is DAMVIQNPRYQVTQFGKPVTLSCSQTLNHNVMYWYQQKSSQAPKLLFHYYDKDFNNEADTPDNFQSRRPNTSFCFLDIRSPGLGDTAMYLCATSSLLGEQYFGPGTRLTVT.

This clonotype was detected only once. The gene calls are TRBV11-2 and TRBJ2-1, with 10 bases lining up with TRBD2. The CDR3 spans 15 residues. J lost 9 bases, V lost 3 bases, and 8 bases had no gene match. The germline V gene has CDR1 SGHAT and CDR2 FQNNGV. The CDR3 loop is CASSFELAGSSEQFF. In DNA form, the CDR3 reads TGTGCCAGCAGCTTCGAACTAGCGGGGTCTAGTGAGCAGTTCTTC.

The chain employs TRBV29-1 and TRBJ2-7; no clear D gene. V was trimmed by 6 bases and J by 0 bases, leaving 9 bases between them. Germline values: CDR1 SQVTM, CDR2 ANQGSEA. The length of the CDR3 is 12 residues. CDR3 coding DNA: TGCAGCGTGAAAGCCGGCTCCTACGAGCAGTACTTC. This codes for CSVKAGSYEQYF.

This clonotype is a singleton in its sample. This chain connects TRBV15 to TRBJ2-7, with a tentative D call TRBD2 (5 bases). V lost 1 base and J 12 bases, leaving 19 bases between the germline ends. The CDR3 sequence is 14 residues long. CDR1 is LNHNV and CDR2 is YYDKDF in the germline V gene (reference sequence). CDR3 sequence: CATSRAFGPSWRYF. CDR3 DNA sequence: TGTGCCACCAGCAGAGCCTTCGGGCCTAGCTGGCGGTACTTC.

V and J are TRBV5-4 and TRBJ2-5, with TRBD1 matching 8 bases. The germline gives CDR1 SGHNT, CDR2 YYREEE (reference sequence). V dropped 6 bases and J dropped 5; count of bases not matched to a gene: 6. The CDR3 loop spans 13 amino acids. CDR3 residues: CASTDRERETQYF. In DNA, the CDR3 is TGTGCCAGCACGGACAGGGAGAGGGAGACCCAGTACTTC.